The 18 T cell receptor beta chains listed next were all sequenced from one sample in a study of tissue T cells after allogeneic stem cell transplantation. Repertoires were generated with immunoSEQ multiplex PCR, while TCRdb's copy carries only in-frame clones and drops some. This table has some 2,600 clones, about 48% appearing once. Time point noted: mouse harvest day 14 after allogeneic transplant. Tail vein injection delivered 10^7 T-cell-depleted bone marrow cells and 10^6 splenic CD5+ T cells. Source material: gut tissue. Source of these receptors: a female BALB/c mouse given C57BL/6 T cells with graft-versus-host disease after an allogeneic hematopoietic cell transplant.

As for this clone: Gene names are the mouse ones. The read finishes 1 residue shy of the CDR3 end, and the germline J gene is used to complete it. The chain employs TRBV12-1 and TRBJ1-2; a possible D gene is TRBD1 (5 bases). V was shortened by 0 bases and J by 2 bases, with 9 bases between the two germline ends. The CDR3 contains 14 residues. Germline V lookup: CDR1 SGHSN, CDR2 HYEKVE. CDR3 DNA, as far as it was read: TGTGCCAGCTCTCTCCGCAGGGCTAACTCCGACTACACC. Amino acids: CASSLRRANSDYT. In full, the CDR3 reads CASSLRRANSDYTF.

This clone rates as large. Gene names are mouse gene names. The CDR3 end falls 1 residue outside the read, so it is completed with the germline J gene. The sample has other DNA sequences that encode this CDR3 too. The rearrangement joins TRBV26 to TRBJ1-3; D is uncertain. The V end was cut by 4 bases, the J end by 0 bases, with 7 bases between. The CDR3 loop spans 14 amino acids. Per the germline V gene, CDR1 is KGHPV and CDR2 is FQNQEV (reference sequence). CDR3 bases read: TGTGCCAGCAGTCCGACAAATTCTGGAAATACGCTCTAT. Translated: CASSPTNSGNTLY. The entire CDR3 sequence reads CASSPTNSGNTLYF. The full variable domain, in which reference TRBV26 and TRBJ1-3 provide the parts outside the CDR3, is NSKVIQTPRYLVKGQGQKAKMRCIPEKGHPVVFWYQQNKNNEFKFLINFQNQEVLQQIDMTEKRFSAECPSNSPCSLEIQSSEAGDSALYLCASSPTNSGNTLYFGEGSRLIVV.

Concerning this clone itself: Germline and genes: mouse. The DNA ends 1 residue before the CDR3 does, and the rest of the CDR3 is filled in from the germline J gene. V and J are TRBV4 and TRBJ2-3; TRBD2 matches at 12 bases. V gave up 5 bases and J gave up 6 bases; unmatched junction bases: 3. The germline V gene has CDR1 LGHDT and CDR2 YNNKQL (reference sequence). The CDR3 sequence is 14 residues long. The CDR3 loop is CASSDWGGRETLYF. The CDR3 bases that were read are TGTGCCAGCAGCGACTGGGGGGGCCGGGAAACGCTGTAT.

This clone was found a few times. Gene and germline names: mouse. The DNA ends 1 residue before the CDR3 does, and the rest of the CDR3 is filled in from the germline J gene. The chain has TRBV29 and TRBJ1-3, with a possible D match to TRBD1 (6 bases). Germline CDR1 is MSHET and CDR2 is SYDVDS. The V end lost 6 bases, the J end lost 0 bases, and 9 bases lay between the germline ends. The CDR3 consists of 14 residues. CDR3 loop: CASSPGHSGNTLYF. The CDR3 bases that were read are TGTGCTAGCAGCCCGGGACATTCTGGAAATACGCTCTAT.

In the case of this clone: Here the gene names and germline are mouse. The missing CDR3 end, 1 residue past where the read stops, is filled in from the germline J gene. The chain combines TRBV29 with TRBJ2-5; D might be TRBD1 (5 bases). This CDR3 contains 15 residues. Germline-derived CDR1 and CDR2 are MSHET and SYDVDS. Trimming stripped 6 bases from V and 0 bases from J, with 13 bases between. This CDR3 is CASRPPGFNQDTQYF. The CDR3 bases that were read are TGTGCTAGCAGGCCCCCAGGGTTTAACCAAGACACCCAGTAC.

In this sample, this clone turned up a few times. Here the gene names and germline are mouse. The CDR3 end falls 1 residue outside the read, so it is completed with the germline J gene. The genes are TRBV23 and TRBJ2-7; the D call of TRBD1 is as the table states it, not checked on the DNA. Germline V gene sequence: CDR1 KGHTA, CDR2 FQNQQP. The CDR3 runs 12 residues. The covered CDR3 bases are TGCTCCAGCAGTCAATCCAGGGATGAACAGTAC. Translated: CSSSQSRDEQY. The full CDR3 sequence reads CSSSQSRDEQYF.

Notes on this clone: Mouse germline and gene names are used. The read ends 1 residue shy of where the CDR3 ends; the end is completed using the germline J gene. The chain couples TRBV23 to TRBJ1-6. TRBJ1-6 counts as an open reading frame of uncertain function. The CDR3 has 13 residues. CDR1 and CDR2 from the germline V gene are KGHTA and FQNQQP. The CDR3: CSSSQGNNSPLYF. The covered CDR3 bases are TGCTCCAGCAGTCAAGGGAATAATTCGCCCCTCTAC.

Concerning this clone: The gene names given are mouse names. Coverage ceases 1 residue before the CDR3 finishes, and the germline J gene fills in the end. V is TRBV15 and J is TRBJ1-1; tentative D call: TRBD1 (6 bases). Germline lookup yields CDR1 SGHND and CDR2 FRSKSL. CDR3 size: 13 residues. V was clipped by 6 bases and J by 3 bases, with 11 bases between them. Here the CDR3 reads CASRTGVDTEVFF. The DNA read from the CDR3 is TGTGCCAGCAGGACAGGAGTTGACACAGAAGTCTTC.

Notes on this clone: Mouse names are used for the genes. The observed sequence ends 1 residue before the CDR3 terminus, with the missing tail filled in from the germline J gene. V usage is TRBV5 and J usage is TRBJ2-4; D gene uncertain. V was cut by 0 bases and J by 1 base, with 8 bases left in between. The CDR3 has 15 amino acids. CDR1 LGHNA and CDR2 YNLKQL come from the germline V gene (reference sequence). The CDR3 sequence: CASSQEGEGQNTLYF. The sequenced part of the CDR3 DNA is TGTGCCAGCAGCCAAGAGGGTGAGGGTCAAAACACCTTGTAC.

This clone came up a few times. Mouse germline and gene names are used. The sequence runs out 1 residue before the end of the CDR3; the remainder is reconstructed from the germline J gene. J is TRBJ2-1 and V is TRBV23; the D segment call TRBD2 is taken from the table without a DNA check. The CDR3 sequence is 15 residues long. Per the germline V gene, CDR1 is KGHTA and CDR2 is FQNQQP. Incomplete CDR3 DNA: TGCTCCAGCAGTCAAAGGGACTGGGGGGTTGCTGAGCAGTTC. Translation gives CSSSQRDWGVAEQF. The CDR3 as a whole reads CSSSQRDWGVAEQFF.

In the case of this clone: The germline and genes are mouse ones. The read gets to within 1 residue of the CDR3 end, and the germline J gene fills in the rest. The chain recombines TRBV29 with TRBJ1-1; tentatively, D is TRBD1 (5 bases). V was trimmed by 8 bases and J by 5 bases, leaving 15 bases between them. This CDR3 is 13 amino acids long. Per germline, CDR1 MSHET and CDR2 SYDVDS. The CDR3 DNA, read in part, is TGTGCTAGCGGGAGTGGGGCTGGGACAGAAGTCTTC. Amino acid sequence: CASGSGAGTEVF. The full CDR3 protein reads CASGSGAGTEVFF.

Of note for this clone: The genes are named according to mouse. Coverage ceases 1 residue before the CDR3 finishes, and the germline J gene fills in the end. The chain employs TRBV23 and TRBJ2-2. Germline CDR1 and CDR2: KGHTA and FQNQQP. The CDR3 totals 12 residues. CDR3 sequence reads: CSSSQSPGQLYF. The part of the CDR3 DNA that was read is TGCTCCAGCAGTCAATCCCCCGGGCAGCTCTAC.

As concerns this clone: Each gene name is a mouse one. Read coverage stops 1 residue before the CDR3 terminus; the germline J gene supplies the remainder. V usage is TRBV12-2 and J usage is TRBJ2-2; TRBD2 agrees at 14 bases. CDR1 is SGHLS, CDR2 HYDKME, per germline. There are 16 residues in the CDR3. V shed 0 bases and J 7 bases; nucleotides not matched to a gene: 3. CDR3 residues: CASSLRDWGGGGQLYF. CDR3 DNA (partial): TGTGCCAGCTCTCTCCGGGACTGGGGGGGCGGCGGGCAGCTCTAC.

This clone showed up just a few times. The genes and germline here are from mouse. The sequenced fragment ends 1 residue before the CDR3 boundary, so the rest is inferred from the germline J gene. The gene calls are TRBV26 and TRBJ2-5; 11 bases are shared with TRBD2. J lost 6 bases, V lost 3 bases, and 5 bases had no gene match. The length of the CDR3 is 15 residues. From germline, CDR1 is KGHPV and CDR2 FQNQEV (reference sequence). The sequenced part of the CDR3 DNA is TGTGCCAGCAGTCTCCCGGGACTGGGGGTGGACACCCAGTAC. Residues: CASSLPGLGVDTQY. The complete CDR3 reads CASSLPGLGVDTQYF.

This clone was counted a few times. The germline and genes are mouse ones. The CDR3 extends 1 residue past the end of the read, so its final part is completed from the germline J gene. The chain is built from TRBV15 and TRBJ2-1; D uncertain. CDR3 length: 11 residues. The germline V gene encodes CDR1 SGHND and CDR2 FRSKSL. Between the trimmed V and J ends, which lost 6 bases and 1 base, there was a span of 1 base. The CDR3 sequence: CASRNYAEQFF. The sequenced part of the CDR3 DNA is TGTGCCAGCAGGAACTATGCTGAGCAGTTC.

In its sample, this clone was seen a few times. Gene names are the mouse ones. CDR3 region: CASSFTGAAEQFF. The part of the CDR3 DNA that was read is TGTGCAAGCAGCTTTACTGGGGCCGCTGAGCAGTTC. This chain uses TRBV16 with TRBJ2-1, with 7 bases identical to TRBD2. The read gets to within 1 residue of the CDR3 end, and the germline J gene fills in the rest. Per the germline V gene, CDR1 is SGHSA and CDR2 is FRNQAP. V lost 3 bases, J lost 7 bases, and 3 bases stayed unmatched. CDR3 length: 13 residues.

Points on this clone: All gene names here are mouse names. The CDR3 is cut off 1 residue early in the read; its end comes from the germline J gene. The chain employs TRBV1 and TRBJ1-1, with a tentative D call TRBD1 (6 bases). V was pared by 0 bases and J by 7 bases, with 9 bases between. The V gene's germline CDR1 is NSQYPW and CDR2 LRSPGD (reference sequence). The CDR3 sequence is 13 residues long. The covered CDR3 bases are TGCACCTGCAGTGCAGATCGCAGGGGAGAAGTCTTC. This gives the protein CTCSADRRGEVF. The entire CDR3 sequence reads CTCSADRRGEVFF.

As for this clone: Germline and genes: mouse. The read stops 1 residue short of the end of the CDR3; the missing end is completed from the germline J gene. The rearrangement uses TRBV1 and TRBJ1-3; D is undetermined. The germline V gene has CDR1 NSQYPW and CDR2 LRSPGD (reference sequence). The length of the CDR3 is 14 residues. V was trimmed by 4 bases and J by 0 bases, leaving 7 bases between them. The CDR3 is CTCSEGSSGNTLYF. The CDR3 bases that were read are TGCACCTGCAGTGAGGGCAGTTCTGGAAATACGCTCTAT.